What follows are 18 T cell receptor beta chains derived from one specimen sequenced in a study of monozygotic twins with inflammatory bowel disease. TCRdb reprocessed the 5' RACE reads; each CDR3 protein has one entry and no DNA is given. In total, the table holds under 200,000 distinct CDR3 sequences. Sequencing was done on a sample of blood. These receptors were collected from a human donor with ulcerative colitis or Crohn's disease, or a healthy co-twin of an affected twin (not recorded which).

CDR3: CASRAGEGDNEQFF. The chain couples TRBV5-1 to TRBJ2-1; the TCRdb D gene call, TRBD1, has no DNA to confirm it. CDR1 is SGHRS, CDR2 YFSETQ, per germline. This CDR3 contains 14 residues.

V is TRBV28 and J is TRBJ2-3; the D gene TCRdb calls, TRBD1, cannot be checked with no DNA. The CDR3 is made up of 15 amino acids. Per the germline V gene, CDR1 is MDHEN and CDR2 is SYDVKM. CDR3 amino acids: CASRGVGGSTDTQYF.

CDR3: CATQVVGPGELFF. J is TRBJ2-2 and V is TRBV15; checking the TCRdb D call of TRBD1 is not possible without DNA. Germline V gives CDR1 LNHNV, CDR2 YYDKDF (reference sequence). CDR3 length: 13 amino acids.

This chain links TRBV4-1 with TRBJ2-5. This CDR3 has 15 amino acids. From germline, CDR1 is MGHRA and CDR2 YSYEKL. CDR3 residues: CASSAGPVSQETQYF.

The V gene is TRBV12-3 or TRBV12-4, the J gene TRBJ1-1. The CDR3 has 13 amino acids. The CDR3 sequence: CASSFWENTEAFF.

V and J are TRBV9 and TRBJ2-7. Germline V CDR1 and CDR2: SGDLS, YYNGEE. This CDR3 is 14 amino acids long. The CDR3 region is CASSVRTDSYEQYF.

The genes are TRBV6-4 and TRBJ1-1; TCRdb designates TRBD1, a call that cannot be tested without DNA. CDR1 is MRHNA, CDR2 SNTAGT, per germline. The CDR3 contains 14 residues. CDR3 sequence reads: CASSVSLGHTEAFF.

CDR3 sequence reads: CASSFSQGASDTQYF. This chain connects TRBV5-1 to TRBJ2-3; lacking DNA, the TRBD1 call made by TCRdb goes unchecked. The CDR3 spans 15 residues. Germline V gives CDR1 SGHRS, CDR2 YFSETQ.

V and J are TRBV7-9 and TRBJ2-7; the D gene TCRdb calls, TRBD1, cannot be checked with no DNA. Per germline, CDR1 SEHNR and CDR2 FQNEAQ (reference sequence). The CDR3 is made up of 15 amino acids. The CDR3 spells CASSTPTGTEREQYF.

The V call is TRBV7-2, the J call TRBJ1-5; TCRdb picks TRBD1, but there is no DNA to check that call. The germline V gene has CDR1 SGHTA and CDR2 FQGNSA. The CDR3 is 14 residues long. CDR3 sequence: CASSYGQGYQPQHF. Together with reference TRBV7-2 and TRBJ1-5, the CDR3 gives the full variable domain: GAGVSQSPSNKVTEKGKDVELRCDPISGHTALYWYRQSLGQGLEFLIYFQGNSAPDKSGLPSDRFSAERTGGSVSTLTIQRTQQEDSAVYLCASSYGQGYQPQHFGDGTRLSIL.

This chain uses TRBV6-2 or TRBV6-3 with TRBJ2-1; TCRdb indicates TRBD2, and absent DNA this call remains unverified. The CDR3 contains 20 residues. CDR1 and CDR2 from the germline V gene are MNHEY and SVGEGT. CDR3 protein: CASSYPTTSGYTIRRNEQFF.

The V and J genes are TRBV9 and TRBJ2-2; the D call from TCRdb, TRBD1, cannot be confirmed without DNA. CDR3 length: 16 residues. Germline V gene sequence: CDR1 SGDLS, CDR2 YYNGEE. The CDR3 loop is CASSLWGQGNTGELFF.

The chain recombines TRBV28 with TRBJ2-7; TCRdb's D gene call, TRBD1, goes unchecked for lack of DNA. This CDR3 is 17 amino acids long. Germline V gene data show CDR1 as MDHEN and CDR2 as SYDVKM. CDR3 residues: CASIFGQGAGGGYEQYF. Full variable domain (missing parts from reference TRBV28 and TRBJ2-7): DVKVTQSSRYLVKRTGEKVFLECVQDMDHENMFWYRQDPGLGLRLIYFSYDVKMKEKGDIPEGYSVSREKKERFSLILESASTNQTSMYLCASIFGQGAGGGYEQYFGPGTRLTVT.

J is TRBJ2-5 and V is TRBV28; TCRdb gives TRBD2 as the D gene, but with no DNA this cannot be confirmed. CDR3 length: 16 residues. Germline loops: CDR1 MDHEN, CDR2 SYDVKM. The CDR3 here is CASRNILAGGPGTQYF.

The chain links TRBV5-1 to TRBJ2-7; TCRdb reports TRBD1, a call that lacks DNA to check it against. Germline V gene lookup returns CDR1 SGHRS and CDR2 YFSETQ. CDR3 length: 18 residues. The chain's CDR3 is CASSLAYKRQGSSHEQYF.

The J gene is TRBJ2-3, the V gene TRBV5-1. The germline V gene encodes CDR1 SGHRS and CDR2 YFSETQ. The CDR3 contains 12 residues. CDR3: CASSLQPDTQYF.

This chain uses TRBV20-1 with TRBJ2-1. The CDR3 is 11 amino acids. In germline, CDR1 is DFQATT, CDR2 SNEGSKA (reference sequence). The CDR3: CSARETSKQFF.

The chain links TRBV2 to TRBJ1-1. CDR1 and CDR2 (germline): SNHLY, FYNNEI. CDR3 size: 14 residues. The CDR3 sequence is CASSKRGLNTEAFF.